This T cell receptor beta chain was sequenced in a study of blood T cells in healthy people across ages. Germline CDR1 is SGHVS and CDR2 is FNYEAQ. The CDR3 is made up of 23 amino acids. V was pared by 5 bases and J by 0 bases, with 36 bases between. Sample-barcoded 5' priming and a J-beta primer mix drove a second PCR of roughly 7 to 11 cycles. TCRdb reprocessed the 5' RACE reads with MiXCR, giving one entry per CDR3 protein. The sample has approximately 1.5 million distinct CDR3 sequences, almost 35% seen once. Note on this clonotype: Its antigen is as yet unknown.

General study points: Changes in expanded clonotypes were possibly confounded, as the CMV status of donors was unknown.

This chain uses TRBV7-6 with TRBJ2-3, with D unclear. The clonotype comes from a woman in her twenties or thirties in good health. Sample: blood. CDR3 coding DNA: TGTGCCAGCAGCCTCCGACCACCTTCCCACTACATATATACCAACTCTAGCACAGATACGCAGTATTTT. This gives the protein CASSLRPPSHYIYTNSSTDTQYF.